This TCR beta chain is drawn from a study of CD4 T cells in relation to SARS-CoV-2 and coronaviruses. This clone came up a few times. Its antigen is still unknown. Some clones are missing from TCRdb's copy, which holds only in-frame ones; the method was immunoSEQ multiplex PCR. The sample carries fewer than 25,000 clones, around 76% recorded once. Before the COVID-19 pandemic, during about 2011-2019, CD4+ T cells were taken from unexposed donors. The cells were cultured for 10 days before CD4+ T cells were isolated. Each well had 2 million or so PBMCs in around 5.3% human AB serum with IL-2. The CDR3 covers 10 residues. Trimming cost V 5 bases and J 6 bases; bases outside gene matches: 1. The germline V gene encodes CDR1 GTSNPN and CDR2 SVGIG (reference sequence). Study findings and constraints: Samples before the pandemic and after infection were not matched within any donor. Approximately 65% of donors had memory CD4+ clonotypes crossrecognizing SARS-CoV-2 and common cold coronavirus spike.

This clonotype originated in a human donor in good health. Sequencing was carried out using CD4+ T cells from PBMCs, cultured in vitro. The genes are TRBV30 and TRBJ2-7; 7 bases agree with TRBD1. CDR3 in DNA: TGTGCCTGGGGGACAGTCGAGCAGTACTTC. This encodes CAWGTVEQYF.